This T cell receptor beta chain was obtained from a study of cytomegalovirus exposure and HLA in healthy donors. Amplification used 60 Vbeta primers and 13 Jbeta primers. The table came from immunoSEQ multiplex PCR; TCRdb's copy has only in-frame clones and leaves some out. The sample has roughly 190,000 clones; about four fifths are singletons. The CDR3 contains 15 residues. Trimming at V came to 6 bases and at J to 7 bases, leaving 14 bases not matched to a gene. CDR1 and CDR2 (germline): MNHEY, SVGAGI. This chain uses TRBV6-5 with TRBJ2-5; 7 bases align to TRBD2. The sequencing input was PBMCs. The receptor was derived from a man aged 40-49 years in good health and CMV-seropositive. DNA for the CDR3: TGTGCCAGCAGCAGGGACTACGGGGGTCGGGGGACCCAGTACTTC. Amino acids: CASSRDYGGRGTQYF.